The next 22 T cell receptor beta chains were all read from a single sample in a study of T cells in tuberculosis. Sequencing used immunoSEQ multiplex PCR; TCRdb keeps in-frame clones, though not all of them. The table shows tens of thousands of clones, with roughly nine tenths occurring only once. Sequenced material: PBMCs. The receptors stem from a donor between 10 and 29 years old with latent tuberculosis or without tuberculosis infection. Some clones in this sample may be carry-over from other donors' samples.

The rearrangement joins TRBV6-1 to TRBJ1-1, with 12 positions matching TRBD1. CDR3 length: 15 amino acids. Losses at the gene ends were 6 bases for V and 8 bases for J; bases not matched to a gene: 10. The V gene's germline CDR1 is MNHNS and CDR2 SASEGT. The DNA for the CDR3 is TGTGCCAGCAGGATCCTGGGACAGGGGGCCGGGGAAGCTTTCTTT. Amino acids: CASRILGQGAGEAFF.

The genes are TRBV6-5 and TRBJ1-2; 7 nucleotides align to TRBD1. J lost 0 bases, V lost 0 bases, and 1 base had no gene match. Germline values: CDR1 MNHEY, CDR2 SVGAGI. The CDR3 runs 15 residues. The CDR3 here is CASSYSGTANYGYTF. CDR3 DNA: TGTGCCAGCAGTTACTCTGGGACAGCTAACTATGGCTACACCTTC.

The chain has TRBV11-2 and TRBJ2-1; 11 nucleotides match TRBD2. The V segment lost 5 bases and the J segment 7 bases; nucleotides outside the gene matches: 16. The CDR3 contains 18 residues. In germline, CDR1 is SGHAT, CDR2 FQNNGV. The CDR3 coding sequence is TGTGCCAGCAGCGCTAGGGGACTAGCGGTGCGTCAAGTAAATGAGCAGTTCTTC. Protein: CASSARGLAVRQVNEQFF.

The chain employs TRBV6-5 and TRBJ1-1, with TRBD1 as a possible D gene (6 bases). In germline, CDR1 is MNHEY, CDR2 SVGAGI. V was pared by 6 bases and J by 1 base, with 12 bases between. This CDR3 is 14 amino acids long. CDR3 coding DNA: TGTGCCAGCAGGGCCATGGACAGGAACACTGAAGCTTTCTTT. Translation gives CASRAMDRNTEAFF.

There are a few counts of this clone. The chain uses TRBV29-1 and TRBJ2-5; a weak D match, TRBD2 (5 bases). V was cut by 4 bases and J by 3 bases, with 15 bases left in between. Germline V gene lookup returns CDR1 SQVTM and CDR2 ANQGSEA. The CDR3 length is 14 residues. The CDR3 here is CSVGRSGREETQYF. The CDR3 DNA follows: TGCAGCGTTGGGCGGTCGGGAAGGGAAGAGACCCAGTACTTC. Drawing the rest from reference TRBV29-1 and TRBJ2-5, the complete variable domain is SAVISQKPSRDICQRGTSLTIQCQVDSQVTMMFWYRQQPGQSLTLIATANQGSEATYESGFVIDKFPISRPNLTFSTLTVSNMSPEDSSIYLCSVGRSGREETQYFGPGTRLLVL.

This rearrangement joins TRBV2 to TRBJ2-7, with TRBD1 as a possible D gene (6 bases). Germline V lookup: CDR1 SNHLY, CDR2 FYNNEI. The CDR3 contains 16 residues. Trimming pared 6 bases from V and 0 bases from J, leaving 18 bases between. For the CDR3, the DNA is TGTGCCAGCAGGGAGCAGACAGGCGGACTCTCCTACGAGCAGTACTTC. Its translation: CASREQTGGLSYEQYF.

On this clone: The junction differs from germline at one of its ends, possibly a read error. This chain uses TRBV7-7 with TRBJ1-3; TRBD1 matches at 7 bases. The CDR3 runs 14 residues. CDR1 is SSHAT, CDR2 FNYEAQ, per germline (reference sequence). The CDR3: CASSLAGGGNTIYF. In DNA form, the CDR3 reads TGTGCTAGCAGCTTAGCAGGGGGAGGAAACACCATATATTTT.

The J gene is TRBJ2-7, the V gene TRBV9, with 9 bases that match TRBD1. CDR3 length: 14 amino acids. CDR1 SGDLS and CDR2 YYNGEE come from the germline V gene. J gave up 6 bases and V 3 bases, and 7 bases lay outside the gene matches. The CDR3 here is CASSARTGVSEQYF. The DNA for the CDR3 is TGTGCCAGCAGCGCGCGGACAGGGGTTAGCGAGCAGTACTTC.

The rearrangement uses TRBV5-8 and TRBJ2-1, with 7 bases lining up with TRBD2. The CDR3 runs to 14 residues. V lost 7 bases to trimming and J lost 7 bases; unmatched junction nucleotides: 11. CDR1 and CDR2 (germline): SGHTS, YDEGEE. CDR3 sequence (DNA): TGTGCCAGCCAATTCCTGGCCGGGGGGAATGAGCAGTTCTTC. It specifies CASQFLAGGNEQFF.

This clone has just one count. The chain carries TRBV19 and TRBJ1-1; 8 bases are a match to TRBD1. Trimming removed 4 bases from V and 7 bases from J; junction bases left unmatched: 5. Germline V gives CDR1 LNHDA, CDR2 SQIVND (reference sequence). CDR3 length equals 13 residues. CDR3 nucleotides: TGTGCCAGTAGTAAAGGACAGGGCCATGAAGCTTTCTTT. It specifies CASSKGQGHEAFF. The full variable domain, in which reference TRBV19 and TRBJ1-1 provide the parts outside the CDR3, is DGGITQSPKYLFRKEGQNVTLSCEQNLNHDAMYWYRQDPGQGLRLIYYSQIVNDFQKGDIAEGYSVSREKKESFPLTVTSAQKNPTAFYLCASSKGQGHEAFFGQGTRLTVV.

The genes are TRBV5-1 and TRBJ1-2; D gene unclear. Germline V lookup: CDR1 SGHRS, CDR2 YFSETQ. The CDR3 is 15 amino acids. V lost 4 bases and J 8 bases, leaving 21 bases between the germline ends. CDR3 sequence (DNA): TGCGCCAGCAGCCGGGGTCCAGCAACCCCCGGCGGCTACACCTTC. This sequence encodes CASSRGPATPGGYTF.

The V gene is TRBV6-5, the J gene TRBJ1-2; 9 bases map to TRBD1. From germline, CDR1 is MNHEY and CDR2 SVGAGI. This CDR3 is built from 13 residues. V dropped 8 bases and J dropped 7; count of bases not matched to a gene: 8. CDR3 sequence: CASATRDRAGYTF. For the CDR3, the DNA is TGTGCCAGCGCGACCCGGGACAGGGCTGGCTACACCTTC.

The J gene is TRBJ1-1, the V gene TRBV5-1; 7 bases map to TRBD1. This CDR3 has 14 residues. The trim removed 1 base at V and 6 bases at J, leaving 6 bases unmatched. The germline gives CDR1 SGHRS, CDR2 YFSETQ. CDR3 residues: CASSLTGEKSEAFF. The CDR3, as DNA: TGCGCCAGCAGCTTGACAGGGGAAAAGTCTGAAGCTTTCTTT.

This clone was observed once. The chain carries TRBV5-1 and TRBJ1-4; D unresolved. The ends were cut back, 0 bases at V and 12 bases at J, with 9 bases in the middle. The CDR3 is made up of 12 amino acids. Germline values: CDR1 SGHRS, CDR2 YFSETQ. The CDR3 spells CASSLDKRELFF. CDR3 nucleotides: TGCGCCAGCAGCTTGGATAAGAGGGAACTGTTTTTT.

The CDR3 DNA reads TGTGCCAGCAGCCAGAGGGATGTCCTTATCTATGGCTACACCTTC. The encoded protein is CASSQRDVLIYGYTF. This chain uses TRBV5-6 with TRBJ1-2; unclear D gene. Per the germline V gene, CDR1 is SGHDT and CDR2 is YYEEEE. The CDR3 spans 15 residues. The germline V and J ends were trimmed by 4 bases and 4 bases, with 17 bases remaining between them.

The chain couples TRBV4-1 to TRBJ1-2, with D maybe TRBD1 (6 bases). This CDR3 spans 16 amino acids. Trimming took 3 bases from V and 1 from J, leaving 15 bases between them. Germline CDR1 and CDR2: MGHRA and YSYEKL. Here the CDR3 reads CASSHPKQGYNYGYTF. The CDR3 DNA reads as TGCGCCAGCAGCCATCCCAAACAGGGCTATAACTATGGCTACACCTTC.

With respect to this clone: Germline and junction disagree at one end, which may indicate a read error. This chain uses TRBV27 with TRBJ1-2, with unresolved D. Germline V gene data show CDR1 as MNHEY and CDR2 as SMNVEV (reference sequence). The CDR3 runs to 13 residues. This CDR3 is CASSMVPHSLRLF. As DNA, the CDR3 is TGTGCCAGCTCGATGGTCCCCCATTCTCTTAGACTCTTC.

The gene calls are TRBV5-1 and TRBJ2-3; 7 positions agree with TRBD1. Trimming removed 4 bases from V and 3 bases from J; junction bases left unmatched: 11. Germline-derived CDR1 and CDR2 are SGHRS and YFSETQ. CDR3 length: 16 residues. The CDR3 region has the DNA TGCGCCAGCAGCCCACGACAGGGATTAGTGACAGATACGCAGTATTTT. Protein product: CASSPRQGLVTDTQYF.

V usage is TRBV27 and J usage is TRBJ1-2; D is ambiguous. Deletions cut 6 bases from V and 3 bases from J, with 14 bases between. Germline values: CDR1 MNHEY, CDR2 SMNVEV (reference sequence). The CDR3 is 14 residues long. The CDR3 region has the DNA TGTGCCAGCAGGGCCATAGAGGGATACTATGGCTACACCTTC. Translation: CASRAIEGYYGYTF.

V usage is TRBV18 and J usage is TRBJ2-7; no reliable D call. This CDR3 comprises 13 residues. With 5 bases removed from V and 2 bases from J, the gap between germline ends came to 10 bases. Germline V lookup: CDR1 KGHSH, CDR2 LQKENI. CDR3 DNA: TGTGCCAGCTCATCAACAGAGACCTACGAGCAGTACTTC. It yields the protein CASSSTETYEQYF.

This rearrangement joins TRBV19 to TRBJ1-1; the match to TRBD1 covers 8 bases. CDR1 is LNHDA, CDR2 SQIVND, per germline (reference sequence). The CDR3 extends over 16 amino acids. V dropped 5 bases and J dropped 1; count of bases not matched to a gene: 9. For the CDR3, the DNA is TGTGCCAGTAGTTCGCTCCCGGGACAGGAGAACACTGAAGCTTTCTTT. Its translation: CASSSLPGQENTEAFF.

The chain has TRBV19 and TRBJ1-4; D perhaps matches TRBD1 (5 bases). V lost 6 bases and J 4 bases, leaving 15 bases between the germline ends. The CDR3 sequence is 15 residues long. CDR1 LNHDA and CDR2 SQIVND come from the germline V gene (reference sequence). Here the CDR3 reads CASRLMGQHNEKLFF. As DNA, the CDR3 is TGTGCCAGTAGACTAATGGGGCAGCATAATGAAAAACTGTTTTTT.